This T cell receptor (beta chain) was sequenced in a study of T cell responses to AZD1222 COVID-19 vaccine. Profiling relied on immunoSEQ multiplex PCR, and the TCRdb table lists in-frame clones only, not all of them. The data show roughly 140,000 clones, 90% to 95% seen once. Comments on this clone: Its matching antigen is unknown.

The germline CDR1 and CDR2 sequences are LNHDA and SQIVND (reference sequence). J lost 0 bases, V lost 7 bases, and 1 base had no gene match. This CDR3 is built from 14 residues. Study-wide points: There were vaccine-associated CD4 TCRs across spike, dominant at 160-218 and 743-854. Females made up more of the donors, who were largely white British, and clonal diversity may have come out too low. Nearly half of spike-specific TCRs reportedly target variant regions that are unmutated in the B.1.351 and B.1.1.7 variants. The number of AZD1222 recipients seropositive at baseline was only five or six.

This sample comprised peripheral blood, obtained on day 0 of AZD1222 vaccination. This chain uses TRBV19 with TRBJ2-1; 9 nucleotides agree with TRBD2. The clonotype comes from an adult in good health. The CDR3: CASNSGSSYNEQFF. The CDR3 DNA sequence: TGTGCCAGTAATAGCGGGAGCTCCTACAATGAGCAGTTCTTC.